This T cell receptor (beta chain) emerged from a study of breast tumors, draining lymph nodes, adjacent tissues. This clonotype was counted only a few times. Samples came from axillary lymph nodes draining the breast cancer. The CDR3 is 16 residues long. The germline V gene encodes CDR1 GTSNPN and CDR2 SVGIG (reference sequence). Trimming cost V 2 bases and J 4 bases, with 19 bases left between them. TCRdb analysed the multiplex PCR reads with MiXCR anew, one entry per CDR3 protein. Found here are under 150,000 distinct CDR3 sequences, around 22% of them singletons; the top ten hold around 2.7%. This TCR came from a female donor with breast cancer. Some clones in this sample may be carry-over from other donors' samples. Sequencing input: axillary lymph node tissue. The V call is TRBV30, the J call TRBJ2-3; D is undetermined. The CDR3: CAWSPSRKDASDTQYF. Written as DNA, the CDR3 is TGTGCCTGGAGTCCTTCAAGGAAGGACGCGTCAGATACGCAGTATTTT.